This TCR beta chain was captured in a study of cytomegalovirus exposure and HLA in healthy donors listed by TCRdb under 2017. Turning to the overall study: According to an earlier analysis of 587 of the donors, some 180 million T cells yielded 117 million unique TCR beta sequences and roughly 280 Gb of sequence data. Approximately 300 gigabases of sequencing data and about 92 million unique TCR sequences made up an early release that covered roughly 670 HLA-typed donors. The genetic ancestry cluster associated with self-reported Caucasian donors included about 81% of the roughly 410 genotyped donors. The aim of the study was to test whether cataloging public T cell receptors could identify signatures of past pathogen exposure. The study used immunosequencing to profile the T cell repertoires of 666 subjects and linked those repertoires to cytomegalovirus serostatus. Along with the approximately 650-subject first cohort, a separate validation cohort of approximately 110 different subjects was used. The study combined high-throughput TCR immunosequencing, statistical association of individual TCRs with disease status, and machine learning to predict cytomegalovirus infection status. A later analysis re-analyzed previously published TCR beta repertoires from roughly 600 donors and added high-resolution HLA genotyping to study TCR occurrence patterns. Rather than using new phenotypic data, the later analysis identified candidate immune exposures from TCR beta sequences and from how often those sequences occurred across donors. To decide whether each TCR beta V gene segment behaved as functional or pseudogenic, an earlier analysis of fewer than 750 of the donors relied on high-throughput TCR beta sequencing. Donor age, sex, ethnicity and CMV serostatus were collected together with the repertoire data. A later genetic analysis took genome-wide SNP genotypes for about 55% of the 666 donors and used that subset as a discovery cohort. All discovery cohort repertoires had been generated using a single sequencing platform. HLA typing included class I and class II loci at four-digit resolution. The number of donors typed differed by locus, with roughly 629-640 for A, B, C, DRB1 and DQB1, roughly 520 for DQA1, approximately 570 for DPA1, and some 450 for DPB1. Because of strong linkage in the cohort, 5 or 6 DR-DQ haplotypes were treated as single units for association and clustering. Across some 400 genotyped donors of the cohort, an average of roughly 230,000 unique TCR beta nucleotide sequences per donor were sequenced, and roughly a sixth of those sequences were non-productive. The research as a whole found: V-gene and J-gene trimming of TCR beta chains was associated with a missense DCLRE1C variant in a later genetic analysis, and the association was replicated in an independent cohort. When HLA alleles, especially DR and DQ, strongly co-occurred, attributing TCR associations to individual alleles was difficult. According to a later analysis, most CMV-associated TCR beta chains appeared to be HLA-restricted, and the HLA associations seemed to be driven largely by CMV exposure. In a later analysis, HLA-associated TCR beta chains showed more clonal expansion and lower generation probabilities than non-associated chains that were equally common. A later genetic analysis reported fewer N-insertions in productive TCRs among donors in an Asian-associated ancestry cluster than the approximately 700-donor mean. Specific HLA alleles were associated with around 18,000 TCR beta sequences at a false discovery rate of 0.05 in a later analysis. In vitro tests confirmed that a few of the cytomegalovirus-associated TCR beta chains recognize cytomegalovirus antigens. Broadly in line with IMGT annotations, most TCR beta V segments showed up in productive rearrangements about 87% or about 30% of the time in an earlier analysis of 450 to 600 of the donors. The presence/absence analyses assumed that sequencing depth was roughly uniform across donors, and that assumption may not be true. According to a later analysis, parvovirus B19, influenza, CMV and Epstein-Barr virus appeared linked to several top co-occurrence clusters. A further reported finding was that TCR beta sequences accurately predicted the HLA-A and HLA-B alleles for most subjects in the first cohort. Because HLA typing was missing for some donors at each locus, association tests included only the typed subset. Because counts were too low, seventeen rarely observed V segments, including chromosome 9 orphons, were excluded from the earlier analysis of 587 of the donors. Correlated functional status among segregating V segments might be attributable to linkage disequilibrium, but an unknown experimental factor could not be ruled out. The only immune exposure information available for the cohort was CMV serostatus. The classifier was reported to diagnose cytomegalovirus status with high specificity and sensitivity in both the original cohort and the validation cohort. A group of highly shared sequence variants was considered likely to be a technical artifact of the sequencing pipeline. A later analysis found that TCR association rates varied across HLA loci, with DRB1 alleles showing the most associated TCRs and HLA-C alleles the fewest. The cohort was sequenced for TCR beta chains only, and without alpha or paired-chain data the features that could be detected were limited. Most TCR sequences were observed very rarely across donors, whereas some public TCRs were present in many individuals. It was suggested by the authors that the approach could potentially be generalized to other disease states and immunological phenotypes. In the study, some 160 TCR beta chains were listed as associated with cytomegalovirus.

A word on this clone: Its antigen target is currently unknown. Base qualities are not recorded, but no much larger clone differs from it by a single base.

The method was the immunoSEQ multiplex PCR assay. The multiplex PCR relied on a mix of 60 forward primers for TCR Vbeta segments and 13 reverse primers for TCR Jbeta segments. The CDR3 region of rearranged TCR beta genes was amplified from genomic DNA with a multiplex PCR assay. Amplified TCR beta libraries were sequenced as 87-base-pair reads on the Illumina HiSeq System. In the source study's methods: Across the roughly 640 repertoires, a later analysis counted tens of millions of unique TCR beta chains, 9.5 million to 12 million of which were shared by at least two donors. A nearest-neighbor algorithm error-corrected the raw reads and collapsed the reads into unique sequences, merging closely related sequences to remove PCR and sequencing errors. To assign V, D and J gene segments, CDR3 sequences were aligned to IMGT reference sequences. For a sequence to be retained, at least a six-nucleotide match to both a V gene segment and a J gene segment was required. A rearrangement counted as productive if the CDR3 had no stop codons and remained in frame with V and J, and every other rearrangement counted as non-productive. CDR3 was defined by IMGT convention, running from the second conserved V-encoded cysteine to the conserved J-encoded phenylalanine. In an earlier analysis of some 550 of the donors, sequences lacking an unambiguous match to a single V gene segment were excluded. In an earlier analysis of 587 of the donors, V segments were called functional above 56.7% productive rearrangements and were called segregating when the between-donor standard deviation exceeded 5%. A statistical classification framework was built for diagnosing cytomegalovirus status from the catalog of TCR beta chain sequences. V and J gene assignment, in a later analysis, came from comparing TCR nucleotide sequences with IMGT/GENE-DB human TR gene sequences. In a later analysis, CDR3 sequences and most-parsimonious VDJ recombination scenarios were assigned using the TCRdist pipeline. In a later analysis, each TCR beta chain was defined by its CDR3 amino acid sequence together with its V-gene family, and reads lacking a unique V-gene family were excluded. To address suspected cross-contamination and a sequencing artifact, a later analysis removed approximately 600 highly shared, low-generation-probability nucleotide sequences. In a later analysis, a clonal expansion index for each public chain was calculated from normalized within-repertoire ranks of inferred template counts. In a later analysis, generation probabilities were computed using a VDJ recombination model fitted to out-of-frame rearrangements, and the results were checked against IGoR. In a later analysis, hypergeometric tests were used to score TCR-TCR, TCR-HLA and TCR-CMV co-occurrence, with a repertoire-size bias correction applied to TCR pairs. To estimate false discovery rates, a later analysis permuted the HLA or CMV assignments 20 times. In a later analysis, co-occurring TCRs were grouped with DBSCAN, and TCRdist sequence similarity was added when clustering was performed within HLA-allele-positive subsets. Co-occurrence clustering excluded repertoires with fewer than 30,000 or more than 120,000 public chains, plus five with anomalous nucleotide sharing. The immuneACCESS repertoire file appears here via TCRdb, limited to in-frame rearrangements. These files lack a portion of the clones; in checked studies, under half of the deficit traces to unresolved V genes, and the cause of the others is not known. The V and J calls and clone size are taken from that table; D and trimming were inferred from the DNA. The sample profile shows about 82,000 clones; about 70% of them were found once. The ten largest account for approximately 5.7% of the sample.

The cohort was made up of around 720 healthy bone marrow donors. All cohort members were sampled while nominally healthy, although unrecorded immune exposures were likely present. The donor was CMV seropositive and was included in the group of some 290 seropositive cohort members. Each donor provided a peripheral blood sample, and peripheral blood mononuclear cells were used for TCR beta sequencing. The Qiagen DNeasy Blood Extraction Kit was used to extract genomic DNA from the blood cell samples. The sample was PBMCs. The sequence was collected from a woman between 45 and 65 years old in good health and CMV-seropositive.

Read as DNA, the sequence is TGCGCCAGCAGCCCGCGGGAGCAGGGCTACGAGCAGTACTTC. This translates into CASSPREQGYEQYF. Here the chain combines TRBV5-1 and TRBJ2-7, with 7 central nucleotides matching TRBD2. V lost 4 bases and J lost 3 bases, and the count of bases not matched to a germline gene is 7. Taken from the germline V gene, the CDR1 and CDR2 loops are SGHRS and YFSETQ. CDR3 length: 14 amino acids, cysteine to phenylalanine. Kept here is only the CDR3 DNA, which spans 42 bases and is read in frame from base 1.